This T cell receptor (beta chain) was found in a study of T cell repertoires in cytomegalovirus infection. General observations from the study: The cumulative frequency of public TCR beta families distinguished individuals who carried CMV together with the relevant HLA. HLA-C-restricted CMV-specific TCR beta clonotypes were dominant in the ex vivo response.

Using its own MiXCR run on the reads, TCRdb lists one record per CDR3 protein. The data contain 250,000 or so distinct CDR3 sequences, about a sixth of them seen just once; the ten biggest clones take up approximately 44%. V was cut by 2 bases and J by 7 bases, with 12 bases left in between. CDR1 is MNHEY, CDR2 SVGEGT, per germline. The CDR3 extends over 14 amino acids. In this sample, this clonotype turned up many times. Its antigen remains unknown. The receptor's source is a human donor in good health (CMV status not recorded). Some clones in this sample may be carry-over from other donors' samples. Sequencing input: CD8+ T cells from PBMCs. The chain is built from TRBV6-2 or TRBV6-3 and TRBJ2-1, with D possibly TRBD1 on 5 matching bases. CDR3 protein: CASSYGAQWNEQFF. Written as DNA, the CDR3 is TGTGCCAGCAGTTACGGGGCTCAGTGGAATGAGCAGTTCTTC.